These 22 T cell receptor beta chains originate from one sample sequenced in a study of a mutant IDH1 vaccine in newly diagnosed glioma. Sequencing was performed with immunoSEQ multiplex PCR; in TCRdb, only in-frame clones are kept and a portion is missing. The table lists tens of thousands of clones, around 80% of them singletons. As for time point: baseline, week 1 (first vaccination visit). Treatment denoted: pre-vaccination baseline after standard-of-care therapy. The input for sequencing was PBMCs, taken from a glioma patient treated with radiotherapy, temozolomide or both. These receptor sequences come from a woman between 35 and 50 years old with glioma.

This rearrangement joins TRBV6-1 to TRBJ1-6; D remains unclear. The V gene lost 1 base and the J gene lost 9 bases, with 4 bases spanning the gap. The CDR3 is 12 amino acids. Germline values: CDR1 MNHNS, CDR2 SASEGT. The DNA for the CDR3 is TGTGCCAGCAGTGAAGTGGTTTCACCCCTCCACTTT. Protein sequence: CASSEVVSPLHF.

The chain uses TRBV6-6 and TRBJ2-2; 8 positions match TRBD1. The junction had 8 bases not matched to a gene; V was cut back by 7 bases and J by 4 bases. The CDR3 consists of 15 residues. Germline values: CDR1 MNHNY, CDR2 SVGAGI (reference sequence). The CDR3 sequence is CASTLTGGSTGELFF. The CDR3 nucleotides are TGTGCCAGCACCCTAACAGGGGGGAGCACCGGGGAGCTGTTTTTT.

The count of this clone is one. The chain recombines TRBV9 with TRBJ1-3; no clear D. From germline, CDR1 is SGDLS and CDR2 YYNGEE. The CDR3 is made up of 17 amino acids. Trimming cost V 0 bases and J 0 bases, with 13 bases left between them. CDR3 DNA: TGTGCCAGCAGCGTAGGAGATAGCAGAGTCTCTGGAAACACCATATATTTT. Its protein is CASSVGDSRVSGNTIYF.

The chain has TRBV9 and TRBJ2-2; D is unresolved. This CDR3 comprises 12 residues. The germline V and J ends were trimmed by 6 bases and 6 bases, with 9 bases remaining between them. Per germline, CDR1 SGDLS and CDR2 YYNGEE. The CDR3 reads CASTGAAGELFF. CDR3 DNA sequence: TGTGCCAGCACGGGCGCGGCCGGGGAGCTGTTTTTT.

The chain employs TRBV29-1 and TRBJ1-1; 9 bases match TRBD1. This CDR3 contains 13 residues. Per the germline V gene, CDR1 is SQVTM and CDR2 is ANQGSEA. V lost 7 bases, J lost 5 bases, and 8 bases stayed unmatched. The DNA for the CDR3 is TGCAGCGCTCTCAGACAGGGGGGGACTGAAGCTTTCTTT. As protein: CSALRQGGTEAFF. Full variable domain (rest looked up from reference TRBV29-1 and TRBJ1-1): SAVISQKPSRDICQRGTSLTIQCQVDSQVTMMFWYRQQPGQSLTLIATANQGSEATYESGFVIDKFPISRPNLTFSTLTVSNMSPEDSSIYLCSALRQGGTEAFFGQGTRLTVV.

This clone was observed a few times. The V and J genes are TRBV27 and TRBJ2-7; TRBD1 might be the D (5 bases). V shed 6 bases and J shed 0 bases, with 18 bases lying between them. The V gene's germline CDR1 is MNHEY and CDR2 SMNVEV (reference sequence). CDR3 length: 16 amino acids. The CDR3, as DNA: TGTGCCAGCAGGTCGGGCTTTGGACAAACCTCCTACGAGCAGTACTTC. Its protein is CASRSGFGQTSYEQYF.

The chain joins TRBV5-6 to TRBJ2-6; no reliable D call. Trimming left V 0 bases short and J 0 bases short, with 10 bases between. This CDR3 has 17 residues. In germline, CDR1 is SGHDT, CDR2 YYEEEE. The CDR3 spells CASSLAASLSGANVLTF. CDR3 DNA: TGTGCCAGCAGCTTGGCCGCCAGCCTCTCTGGGGCCAACGTCCTGACTTTC.

This clone was seen a handful of times. The chain recombines TRBV6-4 with TRBJ1-2; D gene uncertain. Trimming stripped 6 bases from V and 7 bases from J, with 15 bases between. This CDR3 region has 13 residues. Looked up from germline, CDR1 is MRHNA and CDR2 is SNTAGT. CDR3 DNA sequence: TGTGCCAGCAGGGGGTCCTGGATTGGTGGCTACACCTTC. This codes for CASRGSWIGGYTF.

The V and J genes are TRBV2 and TRBJ1-2; no clear D gene. Trimming cost V 1 base and J 3 bases, with 6 bases left between them. Germline CDR1 is SNHLY and CDR2 is FYNNEI. The CDR3 runs 13 residues. The CDR3 DNA sequence: TGTGCCAGCAGTGAAGGCAGCCACTATGGCTACACCTTC. Amino acid sequence: CASSEGSHYGYTF.

A few counts support this clone. The chain recombines TRBV30 with TRBJ1-4; maybe TRBD1 (5 bases). V was trimmed by 4 bases and J by 3 bases, leaving 24 bases between them. The CDR3 sequence is 18 residues long. Germline assignment: CDR1 GTSNPN and CDR2 SVGIG (reference sequence). The CDR3 coding sequence is TGTGCCTGGAAACGGGGGTCCGGACTTTATAGCGCTAATGAAAAACTGTTTTTT. This codes for CAWKRGSGLYSANEKLFF.

The V gene is TRBV10-1, the J gene TRBJ2-5; perhaps TRBD2 as D (5 bases). Deletions cut 3 bases from V and 4 bases from J, with 9 bases between. The CDR3 loop spans 13 amino acids. From germline, CDR1 is WNHNN and CDR2 SYGVQD (reference sequence). CDR3 sequence (DNA): TGCGCCAGCAGTGACCAAGGAGGAGAGACCCAGTACTTC. It specifies CASSDQGGETQYF.

The CDR3 loop is CASSLAGANVLTF. In nucleotides, the CDR3 is TGTGCCAGCAGCTTAGCTGGGGCCAACGTCCTGACTTTC. The chain recombines TRBV7-9 with TRBJ2-6; D not resolved. Germline CDR1 reads SEHNR; CDR2 reads FQNEAQ (reference sequence). This CDR3 is built from 13 residues. V lost 0 bases, J lost 3 bases, and 0 bases lay in between.

The chain combines TRBV30 with TRBJ1-1; no clear D. CDR3 length: 11 residues. Germline V gives CDR1 GTSNPN, CDR2 SVGIG (reference sequence). Trimming removed 0 bases from V and 11 bases from J, with 10 bases in between. CDR3 amino acids: CAWSVRPDAFF. CDR3 sequence (DNA): TGTGCCTGGAGTGTACGCCCAGATGCTTTCTTT.

This chain links TRBV2 with TRBJ1-3; D is uncertain. Germline CDR1 is SNHLY and CDR2 is FYNNEI. The CDR3 contains 15 residues. V lost 5 bases and J 3 bases, leaving 14 bases between the germline ends. The CDR3, as DNA: TGTGCCAGCAGTTCCGACTGGTCCGTTGGAAACACCATATATTTT. Translating it yields CASSSDWSVGNTIYF. Filled out from reference TRBV2 and TRBJ1-3, the complete variable domain reads EPEVTQTPSHQVTQMGQEVILRCVPISNHLYFYWYRQILGQKVEFLVSFYNNEISEKSEIFDDQFSVERPDGSNFTLKIRSTKLEDSAMYFCASSSDWSVGNTIYFGEGSWLTVV.

This clone was found once. The rearrangement joins TRBV21-1 to TRBJ1-4. TRBV21-1 is labeled a pseudogene. The CDR3 is 17 residues long. The CDR3 loop reads CASNTPGRPNDREKLFF. The CDR3 region has the DNA TGTGCCAGCAATACACCGGGACGGCCTAATGACCGTGAAAAACTGTTTTTT.

This clone was picked up a small number of times. The DNA of the CDR3 is TGTGCCAGCAGCGTAGGAATCCAGGGTACCTACGAGCAGTACTTC. Translation gives CASSVGIQGTYEQYF. This chain connects TRBV9 to TRBJ2-7, with TRBD1 as a possible D gene (5 bases). V lost 0 bases and J lost 2, with 12 bases in between. From germline, CDR1 is SGDLS and CDR2 YYNGEE. The CDR3 covers 15 residues.

The rearrangement links TRBV28 to TRBJ2-2; TRBD1 or TRBD2 may be the D gene (5 bases each). The germline V and J ends were trimmed by 7 bases and 0 bases, with 15 bases remaining between them. The V gene's germline CDR1 is MDHEN and CDR2 SYDVKM. The length of the CDR3 is 16 residues. CDR3 amino acids: CASIYDGTANTGELFF. CDR3 nucleotide sequence: TGTGCCAGCATCTATGATGGGACGGCGAACACCGGGGAGCTGTTTTTT.

A few counts support this clone. J is TRBJ1-1 and V is TRBV27, with TRBD1 as a possible D gene (5 bases). The CDR3 spans 14 residues. Trimming left V 1 base short and J 4 bases short, with 10 bases between. CDR1 MNHEY and CDR2 SMNVEV come from the germline V gene (reference sequence). Written as DNA, the CDR3 is TGTGCCAGCAGTTTATACGGGGGGACCACTGAAGCTTTCTTT. Residues: CASSLYGGTTEAFF.

The V call is TRBV21-1, the J call TRBJ1-6; the table's D call, TRBD1, was not checked against the DNA. TRBV21-1 is a listed pseudogene. This CDR3 has 15 amino acids. This chain's CDR3 is CASSKEGDRQAPLHF. CDR3 DNA sequence: TGTGCCAGCAGCAAAGAGGGCGACAGACAGGCACCCCTCCACTTT.

The sample holds one count of this clone. The chain joins TRBV4-3 to TRBJ2-3; D is undetermined. Germline V gene sequence: CDR1 LGHNA, CDR2 YSLEER. V was shortened by 1 base and J by 11 bases, with 16 bases between the two germline ends. This CDR3 is 14 amino acids long. CDR3 region: CASSQGVSSWVQYF. The CDR3 DNA is TGCGCCAGCAGCCAAGGTGTGAGCAGTTGGGTGCAGTATTTT.

The chain carries TRBV7-6 and TRBJ2-7, with D possibly matching TRBD2 (5 bases). This CDR3 has 15 residues. Germline V gives CDR1 SGHVS, CDR2 FNYEAQ. Trimming took off 0 bases at V and 4 bases at J, with 13 bases between the two ends. CDR3: CASSLASGSHYEQYF. CDR3 in DNA: TGTGCCAGCAGCTTAGCTTCGGGGAGCCATTACGAGCAGTACTTC. The full variable domain, in which reference TRBV7-6 and TRBJ2-7 provide the parts outside the CDR3, is GAGVSQSPRYKVTKRGQDVALRCDPISGHVSLYWYRQALGQGPEFLTYFNYEAQQDKSGLPNDRFSAERPEGSISTLTIQRTEQRDSAMYRCASSLASGSHYEQYFGPGTRLTVT.

The V gene is TRBV7-2, the J gene TRBJ1-5; D remains unclear. The length of the CDR3 is 14 residues. Trimming stripped 4 bases from V and 2 bases from J, with 9 bases between. Per the germline V gene, CDR1 is SGHTA and CDR2 is FQGNSA. The CDR3 loop is CASSSMRGNQPQHF. The CDR3 nucleotides read TGTGCCAGCAGCTCTATGAGGGGCAATCAGCCCCAGCATTTT.